The rows below give T cell receptor beta chains drawn from one sample of a study of cytomegalovirus exposure and HLA in healthy donors. Assay used: immunoSEQ multiplex PCR; TCRdb lists only in-frame clones, some missing. The sample includes around 98,000 clones, under 80% of them seen just once. Material for sequencing was PBMCs. The source is a human donor in good health. CDR3s include the opening cysteine and the closing phenylalanine or tryptophan. A D gene is named only where the DNA matches it firmly. For some rows the clone size is stated as once, few or many, or as a class when expanded; others skip it.

size: .
D: TRBD1
J: TRBJ1-6
V: TRBV5-6
CDR3: CASSTRDRGYNSPLHF
DNA: TGTGCCAGCAGCACGCGGGACAGGGGTTATAATTCACCCCTCCACTTT

size: few
D: .
J: TRBJ1-1
V: TRBV6-5
CDR3: CASSLTVNTEAFF
DNA: TGTGCCAGCAGTCTCACAGTGAACACTGAAGCTTTCTTT

size: large
D: .
J: TRBJ1-1
V: TRBV2
CDR3: CASSVGGDEAFF
DNA: TGTGCCAGCAGTGTTGGAGGTGATGAAGCTTTCTTT

size: .
D: .
J: TRBJ1-1
V: TRBV29-1
CDR3: CSAPGHRIRGEAFF
DNA: TGCAGCGCGCCGGGCCACAGGATACGTGGGGAAGCTTTCTTT

size: .
D: TRBD1
J: TRBJ2-1
V: TRBV19
CDR3: CASSIARGTSNEQFF
DNA: TGTGCCAGTAGTATAGCCAGGGGGACGTCCAATGAGCAGTTCTTC

size: .
D: .
J: TRBJ2-7
V: TRBV5-4
CDR3: CASSLVGQFGDEQYF
DNA: TGTGCCAGCAGCTTGGTCGGTCAGTTCGGGGACGAGCAGTACTTC

size: .
D: .
J: TRBJ1-2
V: TRBV7-9
CDR3: CASSLKFSGHGYTF
DNA: TGTGCCAGCAGCTTAAAATTTTCCGGTCATGGCTACACCTTC

size: .
D: .
J: TRBJ2-7
V: TRBV4-1
CDR3: CASSQDGQSSFGYEQYF
DNA: TGCGCCAGCAGCCAAGATGGGCAGTCTTCATTTGGCTACGAGCAGTACTTC

size: .
D: .
J: TRBJ1-2
V: TRBV5-1
CDR3: CASSLDDSYGYTF
DNA: TGCGCCAGCAGCTTGGATGACTCCTATGGCTACACCTTC

size: .
D: .
J: TRBJ2-1
V: TRBV12-5
CDR3: CASGLGTTNNEQFF
DNA: TGTGCTAGTGGTTTAGGGACAACTAACAATGAGCAGTTCTTC

size: .
D: TRBD2
J: TRBJ2-3
V: TRBV4-1
CDR3: CASSQGEAGGWTDTQYF
DNA: TGCGCCAGCAGCCAAGGGGAGGCGGGGGGGTGGACAGATACGCAGTATTTT

size: .
D: .
J: TRBJ1-1
V: TRBV9
CDR3: CASSMTDTNTEAFF
DNA: TGTGCCAGCAGCATGACCGACACGAACACTGAAGCTTTCTTT

size: once
D: .
J: TRBJ2-3
V: TRBV11-3
CDR3: CASSLVQGDTQYF
DNA: TGTGCCAGCAGCTTAGTTCAGGGGGATACGCAGTATTTT

size: .
D: .
J: TRBJ2-2
V: TRBV30
CDR3: CAWNTLGGSGELFF
DNA: TGTGCCTGGAACACCTTAGGAGGGTCCGGGGAGCTGTTTTTT

size: .
D: TRBD1
J: TRBJ2-7
V: TRBV6-5
CDR3: CASIPQGAAYEQYF
DNA: TGTGCCAGCATCCCACAGGGGGCAGCCTACGAGCAGTACTTC

size: few
D: .
J: TRBJ1-6
V: TRBV7-8
CDR3: CASSLGHGPNSPLHF
DNA: TGTGCCAGCAGCTTAGGCCATGGGCCGAATTCACCCCTCCACTTT

size: .
D: .
J: TRBJ1-5
V: TRBV15
CDR3: CATRSEMYQPQHF
DNA: TGTGCCACCAGGTCGGAGATGTATCAGCCCCAGCATTTT

size: .
D: .
J: TRBJ2-1
V: TRBV7-8
CDR3: CASSLAPGVVLYNEQFF
DNA: TGTGCCAGCAGCTTAGCGCCCGGGGTAGTTTTGTACAATGAGCAGTTCTTC

size: .
D: .
J: TRBJ1-2
V: TRBV7-9
CDR3: CSSSLDVGGRSNYGYTF
DNA: TGTTCCAGCAGCTTAGACGTAGGCGGGAGGTCGAACTATGGCTACACCTTC

size: .
D: TRBD1
J: TRBJ2-3
V: TRBV7-9
CDR3: CASSLGDSPTDTQYF
DNA: TGTGCCAGCAGCCTAGGGGACAGCCCTACAGATACGCAGTATTTT